The clone carrying this TCR beta chain was seen a single time. The antigen is undetermined. This sample stems from a study of OX40 agonist ivuxolimab in advanced cancers. Study-wide context: Administration of intravenous ivuxolimab to patients occurred every 2 weeks at 0.01 to 10 mg/kg. General study results and limits: There was clonal expansion of CD4+ and CD8+ blood T cells by week 6 at 0.1 to 3.0 mg/kg. Some patients without response likewise showed low normalized clonal expansion. Patients with a partial response at 0.1-3.0 mg/kg had among the lowest clonal expansion.

Sequenced by immunoSEQ multiplex PCR; TCRdb stores in-frame clones only, minus some. The sample has about 71,000 clones, 80% to 90% seen once; the top ten hold about 5%. The V end was cut by 1 base, the J end by 11 bases, with 15 bases between. CDR1 LNHNV and CDR2 YYDKDF come from the germline V gene (reference sequence). The CDR3 has 14 amino acids. The sequence was collected from an adult with an advanced solid tumor such as melanoma, head and neck, liver or kidney cancer. This chain uses TRBV15 with TRBJ2-4, with D possibly TRBD2 on 5 matching bases. The sequences come from CD4+ or CD8+ T cells sorted from blood, collected in a trial of the OX40 agonist ivuxolimab. The CDR3 region has the DNA TGTGCCACCAGCAGAGCGGGTCTCGGGGATCTTCAGTACTTC. Its translation: CATSRAGLGDLQYF.